This T cell receptor beta chain appears in the sequencing data of a study of cytomegalovirus exposure and HLA in healthy donors. This CDR3 comprises 15 residues. V lost 0 bases to trimming and J lost 6 bases; unmatched junction nucleotides: 8. The germline gives CDR1 SGHRS, CDR2 YFSETQ. PCR amplification relied on 60 Vbeta primers (plus 13 Jbeta primers). TCRdb's table, derived via immunoSEQ multiplex PCR, lists solely in-frame clones and lacks some. The sample has 120,000 or so clones, about 80% seen once; the top ten hold 1.5% to 2%. This sequence joins TRBV5-1 and TRBJ2-7, with 8 bases aligning to TRBD1. The sample taken for sequencing was PBMCs. This TCR was recovered from a man younger than 35 in good health and CMV-seronegative. The CDR3 DNA reads TGCGCCAGCAGCTTGGCCCTGGACAGGGTCGGCGAGCAGTACTTC. Encoded protein: CASSLALDRVGEQYF.